Listed below are T cell receptor beta chains from one sample, sequenced in a study of blood T cell repertoires in COVID-19. Here immunoSEQ multiplex PCR was the method, and the copy in TCRdb shows in-frame clones only, minus some. The sample has about 140,000 clones, roughly 90% seen once. Sequenced input: PBMCs or T cells enriched from blood (not recorded which). These receptors were taken from a man aged 45-65 years who had recovered from COVID-19. CDR3s include the opening cysteine and the closing phenylalanine or tryptophan. The D gene is left open where the match is weak. Some rows mark clone size as missing; the rest say once, few, many or name a class of expanded clone.

TRBJ1-5 | TRBD1 | . | TRBV19 | TGTGCCAGTAGTCGGACAGGAAACAATCAGCCCCAGCATTTT | CASSRTGNNQPQHF
TRBJ1-1 | . | . | TRBV7-2 | TGTGCCAGCAGCTTCCTTCTGAACACTGAAGCTTTCTTT | CASSFLLNTEAFF
TRBJ2-3 | TRBD1 | . | TRBV5-1 | TGCGCCAGCAGCTTGGGAGGACAGGTCAGCACAGATACGCAGTATTTT | CASSLGGQVSTDTQYF
TRBJ2-1 | . | . | TRBV30 | TGTGCTCAGGGAGGAGAACCCTCCTACAATGAGCAGTTCTTC | CAQGGEPSYNEQFF
TRBJ2-5 | TRBD2 | . | TRBV7-2 | TGTGCCAGCAGTCGTGGACTAGCAAGCGGCTCCCAGTACTTC | CASSRGLASGSQYF
TRBJ1-1 | . | . | TRBV5-6 | TGTGCCAGCAGCTCCAGGGTCGCGTACACTGAAGCTTTCTTT | CASSSRVAYTEAFF
TRBJ1-1 | TRBD1 | . | TRBV6-5 | TGTGCCAGCAGTTTCTCGGACAGGGTCGGCACTGAAGCTTTCTTT | CASSFSDRVGTEAFF
TRBJ1-6 | . | . | TRBV3-1/TRBV3-2 | TGTGCCAGCAGCCAAGACGGACAGTATAGGCCCCTCCACTTT | CASSQDGQYRPLHF
TRBJ1-1 | . | . | TRBV11-1 | TGTGCCAGCAGCCCGAGGTGGGGGGGGAACACTGAAGCTTTCTTT | CASSPRWGGNTEAFF
TRBJ2-1 | . | . | TRBV27 | TGTGCCAGCAGAGAAGGAGGGAGTGAGCAGTTCTTC | CASREGGSEQFF
TRBJ2-1 | TRBD1 | . | TRBV6-6 | TGTGCCAGCAGCACCAAAGCCGGGACAGGGGACAATGAGCAGTTCTTC | CASSTKAGTGDNEQFF
TRBJ1-2 | . | few | TRBV5-6 | TGTGCCAGCAGCTTCACACAGGTTAACTATGGCTACACCTTC | CASSFTQVNYGYTF
TRBJ2-4 | TRBD2 | . | TRBV28 | TGTGCCAGCGGCCCTCTGACTAGCGGACCCCCCAAAAACATTCAGTACTTC | CASGPLTSGPPKNIQYF
TRBJ1-5 | . | . | TRBV6-4 | TGTGCCAGCAGTGCCTCTGGACTGCATAGCAATCAGCCCCAGCATTTT | CASSASGLHSNQPQHF
TRBJ1-2 | . | . | TRBV5-4 | TGTGCCAGCAGAATACAGGGAACCTATGGCTACACCTTC | CASRIQGTYGYTF
TRBJ1-3 | . | . | TRBV21-1 | TGTGCCAGCAGTTGGCGACAGACCTCTGGAAACACCATATATTTT | CASSWRQTSGNTIYF
TRBJ1-1 | TRBD1 | few | TRBV6-5 | TGTGCCAGCAGTTACAGACAGGGCTCGGGTGAAGCTTTCTTT | CASSYRQGSGEAFF
TRBJ1-6 | . | once | TRBV7-2 | TGTGCCAGCAGCATCCTGACAGTGGTTAATTCACCCCTCCACTTT | CASSILTVVNSPLHF
TRBJ2-1 | TRBD1 | . | TRBV12-5 | TGTGCTAGTGGTTTGGGGGGACAGGTAAGGGAGCAGTTCTTC | CASGLGGQVREQFF
TRBJ1-5 | . | . | TRBV27 | TGTGCCAGCAGTTTAAAATGGGGGCAGCATCAGCCCCAGCATTTT | CASSLKWGQHQPQHF
TRBJ2-6 | . | . | TRBV7-3 | TGTGCCAGCAGCTTACAGGACTCTGGGGCCAACGTCCTGACTTTC | CASSLQDSGANVLTF
TRBJ2-1 | . | . | TRBV5-8 | TGTGCCAGCACCAATTTTGGTACGGTCAATGAGCAGTTCTTC | CASTNFGTVNEQFF
TRBJ2-3 | . | few | TRBV11-2 | TGTGCCAGCAGCTTAGTCCCAGGCACAGATACGCAGTATTTT | CASSLVPGTDTQYF
TRBJ2-1 | TRBD2 | few | TRBV9 | TGTGCCAGCAGCCTAGATCCGGGACTAGCGGGAGTAGAGCAGTTCTTC | CASSLDPGLAGVEQFF
TRBJ2-1 | TRBD1 | . | TRBV4-2 | TGTGCCAGCAGCCAAGGAGGGACAGTCAACCGAGGTGCGTTCTTC | CASSQGGTVNRGAFF
TRBJ2-7 | . | . | TRBV28 | TGTGCCAGCAGTCTTAGTTCAGCGGGCAAGCCCTACGAGCAGTACTTC | CASSLSSAGKPYEQYF
TRBJ1-4 | . | few | TRBV5-5 | TGTGCCAGCAGCCTGACAGGCCCTAATGAAAAACTGTTTTTT | CASSLTGPNEKLFF
TRBJ1-4 | . | few | TRBV7-2 | TGTGCCAGCAGCTTAGAGACGGACAGCAACCCAGCTTTT | CASSLETDSNPAF
TRBJ2-1 | TRBD2 | . | TRBV19 | TGTGCCAGTAGACGTAGCGGGCTCTCCTACAATGAGCAGTTCTTC | CASRRSGLSYNEQFF
TRBJ2-3 | TRBD2 | . | TRBV5-1 | TGCGCCAGCAGTCTAGCGGGGGACACAGATACGCAGTATTTT | CASSLAGDTDTQYF
TRBJ2-2 | TRBD2 | . | TRBV4-1 | TGCGCCAGCAGCCTACGGGAGGGCACCGGGGAGCTGTTTTTT | CASSLREGTGELFF
TRBJ2-1 | TRBD2 | . | TRBV5-1 | TGCGCCAGCAGCTCGGTCACTAGCGGGCACAATGAGCAGTTCTTC | CASSSVTSGHNEQFF
TRBJ1-1 | . | . | TRBV7-3 | TGTGCCAGCAGCTTAACGGTGCGGGCTGAAGCTTTCTTT | CASSLTVRAEAFF
TRBJ2-1 | . | . | TRBV19 | TGTGCCAGTAGTATAGATATCTCTCGGACAGTGAACAATGAGCAGTTCTTC | CASSIDISRTVNNEQFF
TRBJ2-2 | . | . | TRBV28 | TGTGCCAGCAGTCGTGGACAGTCAGGGGAGCTGTTTTTT | CASSRGQSGELFF
TRBJ1-1 | . | . | TRBV18 | TGTGCCAGCTCACCACTAAGACAGACGAACACTGAAGCTTTCTTT | CASSPLRQTNTEAFF
TRBJ1-1 | . | . | TRBV6-5 | TGTGCCAGCAGTTACTCAGAAGGCGGCACTGAAGCTTTCTTT | CASSYSEGGTEAFF
TRBJ1-1 | . | . | TRBV7-9 | TGTGCCAGCAGTATGGGGGGGTCTCAGCTACTGAACACTGAAGCTTTCTTT | CASSMGGSQLLNTEAFF
TRBJ2-1 | . | . | TRBV3-1/TRBV3-2 | TGTGCCAGCAGCCACCGGTCAGGGGAGAATGATGAGCAGTTCTTC | CASSHRSGENDEQFF
TRBJ2-1 | . | . | TRBV7-3 | TGTGCCAGCAGCCCCGCGGCCTCCGCACATGAGCAGTTCTTC | CASSPAASAHEQFF
TRBJ1-2 | TRBD1 | . | TRBV5-4 | TGTGCCAGCAGCCTGGGACAGGGGAGGGACTATGGCTACACCTTC | CASSLGQGRDYGYTF
TRBJ1-2 | . | . | TRBV3-1/TRBV3-2 | TGTGCCAGCAGCCAAGATCACAGAGTCTATGGCTACACCTTC | CASSQDHRVYGYTF
TRBJ1-2 | TRBD1 | . | TRBV9 | TGTGCCAGCAGCGCCGGGACAGCCCTAGACTATGGCTACACCTTC | CASSAGTALDYGYTF
TRBJ1-5 | TRBD1 | few | TRBV7-6 | TGTGCCACCAGCCCGGGACAGGGGTTCAATCAGCCCCAGCATTTT | CATSPGQGFNQPQHF
TRBJ1-2 | . | . | TRBV7-3 | TGTGCCAGCAGCTTACGGGCAGGGGTTAACTATGGCTACACCTTC | CASSLRAGVNYGYTF
TRBJ1-5 | TRBD1 | once | TRBV9 | TGTGCCAGCAGCTCATCCGGGACAGGGGGACAGCCCCAGCATTTT | CASSSSGTGGQPQHF
TRBJ1-1 | . | . | TRBV9 | TGTGCCAGCAGCTTACAGGGTAGGGGCACTGAAGCTTTCTTT | CASSLQGRGTEAFF
TRBJ1-4 | . | once | TRBV7-8 | TGTGCCAGCAGCTTAGTCCGGGGTAATGAAAAACTGTTTTTT | CASSLVRGNEKLFF
TRBJ2-5 | TRBD1 | . | TRBV2 | TGTGCCAGCAGCGACGACAGGGGGGTGGAGACCCAGTACTTC | CASSDDRGVETQYF
TRBJ2-1 | TRBD2 | . | TRBV28 | TGTGCCAGCAGTTTATCACTAGCGGGCCGCAATGAGCAGTTCTTC | CASSLSLAGRNEQFF
TRBJ2-6 | . | . | TRBV19 | TGTGCCAGTAGTATAGAATGGGGGGCTGGGGCCAACGTCCTGACTTTC | CASSIEWGAGANVLTF
TRBJ1-2 | . | once | TRBV28 | TGTGCCAGCGTTCAGAAACCCTCTTACTATGGCTACACCTTC | CASVQKPSYYGYTF
TRBJ1-6 | . | . | TRBV30 | TGTGCCTGGAGTGAAGGGGGGGTTGGGCCCCTCCACTTT | CAWSEGGVGPLHF